This T cell receptor (beta chain) emerged from a study of cytotoxic CD8 clonotypes in ibrutinib-treated CLL. Turning to the study itself: Samples had a mean of 255,043 productive templates and tens of thousands of productive rearrangements.

A word on this clone: Its target is unknown.

The study, taken as a whole, reports: Public clonotypes, an uncommon group, contracted or remained stable on treatment.

Method: immunoSEQ multiplex PCR; TCRdb's copy keeps in-frame clones and lacks some. The table records around 130,000 clones, 80% to 90% of them present only once. The V gene lost 4 bases and the J gene lost 3 bases, with 16 bases spanning the gap. This CDR3 is built from 16 residues. Germline lookup yields CDR1 LGHNA and CDR2 YSLEER. The receptor was isolated from a human donor with chronic lymphocytic leukemia. The rearrangement joins TRBV4-3 to TRBJ2-1, with D perhaps matching TRBD2 (5 bases). Sample: PBMCs, taken after 24 months of ibrutinib treatment. The CDR3 DNA sequence: TGCGCCAGCAGCCTATTAACCGGGAACCACTACAATGAGCAGTTCTTC. It codes for CASSLLTGNHYNEQFF.